This T cell receptor beta chain is from a study of naive and memory T cell subsets. Cells stained for CD3, CD4, CD8, CD45RA and CD27 were sorted into four subsets. General study results and limits: Naive repertoires, especially CD8, held a few larger clonotypes, possibly memory cells re-expressing CD45RA.

Two oligonucleotides, mixed equimolar, formed the beta constant-region primer covering TRBC1 and TRBC2. The ligated cDNA underwent four PCR rounds using SP2 and nested alpha and beta constant-region primers. Ligation attached a single-stranded oligonucleotide with a 12-nucleotide UMI and the SP2 primer to the cDNA 3' end. MiXCR, applied by TCRdb to the UMI-ligation and nested PCR reads, yields one record per CDR3 protein. The sample consists of under 150,000 distinct CDR3 sequences, about 20% of them appearing once. This clonotype was seen more than once but under ten times. Its matching antigen is unknown. The length of the CDR3 is 15 residues. V lost 7 bases, J lost 2 bases, and 16 bases lay in between. The V gene's germline CDR1 is MDHEN and CDR2 SYDVKM.

The chain recombines TRBV28 with TRBJ2-3; TRBD2 might be the D (6 bases). The TCR comes from a human donor in good health. The sequencing sample was made of naive CD8+ T cells from blood. The CDR3: CASTSTPGDTDTQYF. In nucleotides, the CDR3 is TGTGCCAGCACGTCCACCCCGGGGGACACAGATACGCAGTATTTT.